The 16 T cell receptor beta chains listed next were all sequenced from one sample in a study of cytomegalovirus exposure and HLA in healthy donors. It was with 60 Vbeta and 13 Jbeta primers that the PCR ran. Produced via immunoSEQ multiplex PCR; TCRdb's table is partial and in-frame only. The sample lists 99,000 or so clones; about 70% were seen once. Sequenced: PBMCs. These receptors were collected from a man aged 30-40 years in good health and CMV-seronegative.

The chain couples TRBV15 to TRBJ2-7; D might be TRBD2 (6 bases). The CDR3 length is 19 residues. Germline assignment: CDR1 LNHNV and CDR2 YYDKDF (reference sequence). V lost 0 bases and J lost 3, with 24 bases in between. CDR3 nucleotide sequence: TGTGCCACCAGCAGAGAACCTCTCCGGAGTATAGGGACTCGCTACGAGCAGTACTTC. Translated, it gives CATSREPLRSIGTRYEQYF.

The chain combines TRBV28 with TRBJ2-1; 8 bases map to TRBD1. This CDR3 has 17 amino acids. The V gene's germline CDR1 is MDHEN and CDR2 SYDVKM. The V segment lost 2 bases and the J segment 5 bases; nucleotides outside the gene matches: 11. The CDR3 reads CASSLGQGVNGHNEQFF. The DNA of the CDR3 is TGTGCCAGCAGTTTAGGACAGGGAGTCAATGGGCACAATGAGCAGTTCTTC.

On this clone: The junction does not match germline at one end; this may be a read error. This rearrangement joins TRBV7-9 to TRBJ1-1; D possibly corresponds to TRBD1 (5 bases). Germline-derived CDR1 and CDR2 are SEHNR and FQNEAQ (reference sequence). This CDR3 has 14 residues. CDR3 DNA sequence: TGTTCCAGCAGCTTAACCGGAGGGGACACTGAAGCTTTCTTT. Encoded protein: CSSSLTGGDTEAFF. The full variable domain, completed using reference TRBV7-9 and TRBJ1-1, is DTGVSQNPRHKITKRGQNVTFRCDPISEHNRLYWYRQTLGQGPEFLTYFQNEAQLEKSRLLSDRFSAERPKGSFSTLEIQRTEQGDSAMYLCSSSLTGGDTEAFFGQGTRLTVV.

The chain combines TRBV4-2 with TRBJ1-4; weak D call: TRBD1 (5 bases). The germline CDR1 and CDR2 sequences are LGHNA and YNFKEQ. This CDR3 has 13 residues. V was shortened by 1 base and J by 6 bases, with 6 bases between the two germline ends. In nucleotides, the CDR3 is TGTGCCAGCAGCCAAGCCAGGGATGAAAAACTGTTTTTT. It codes for CASSQARDEKLFF.

The V call is TRBV2, the J call TRBJ2-1; 9 nucleotides agree with TRBD2. The CDR3 extends over 15 amino acids. Trimming took 0 bases from V and 6 from J; bases not matched to a gene: 3. CDR1 SNHLY and CDR2 FYNNEI come from the germline V gene. The CDR3 DNA reads TGTGCCAGCAGTGAAGCTGCGGGAGGGGGCAATGAGCAGTTCTTC. It codes for CASSEAAGGGNEQFF. Full variable domain (rest looked up from reference TRBV2 and TRBJ2-1): EPEVTQTPSHQVTQMGQEVILRCVPISNHLYFYWYRQILGQKVEFLVSFYNNEISEKSEIFDDQFSVERPDGSNFTLKIRSTKLEDSAMYFCASSEAAGGGNEQFFGPGTRLTVL.

This chain joins TRBV7-2 and TRBJ1-1; D perhaps matches TRBD1 (6 bases). The CDR3 runs 15 residues. Germline lookup yields CDR1 SGHTA and CDR2 FQGNSA. The V end was cut by 1 base, the J end by 4 bases, with 13 bases between. DNA for the CDR3: TGTGCCAGCAGCTTAGTTTATACAGGGAGCACTGAAGCTTTCTTT. Translated, it gives CASSLVYTGSTEAFF.

As concerns this clone: Other DNA sequences in this specimen translate into the identical CDR3. The chain employs TRBV2 and TRBJ2-3; 7 bases agree with TRBD2. With 4 bases clipped from V and 2 bases from J, the junction kept 6 bases outside the gene matches. This CDR3 comprises 15 residues. The V gene's germline CDR1 is SNHLY and CDR2 FYNNEI. The CDR3 spells CASSVRGSYTDTQYF. DNA for the CDR3: TGTGCCAGCAGTGTGCGGGGGTCCTACACAGATACGCAGTATTTT.

The genes are TRBV7-9 and TRBJ1-2, with TRBD1 identical over 11 bases. The CDR3 totals 14 residues. Per germline, CDR1 SEHNR and CDR2 FQNEAQ (reference sequence). The ends lost 3 bases at V and 8 bases at J; junction bases unmatched: 5. The CDR3 sequence is CASSLAGTGGGYTF. In DNA, the CDR3 is TGTGCCAGCAGCTTGGCCGGGACAGGGGGAGGCTACACCTTC.

CDR3 sequence: CASSEGASASYEQYF. CDR3 coding DNA: TGTGCCAGCAGTGAAGGGGCTAGCGCTTCCTACGAGCAGTACTTC. The rearrangement joins TRBV6-1 to TRBJ2-7, with D maybe TRBD2 (6 bases). Looked up from germline, CDR1 is MNHNS and CDR2 is SASEGT. The length of the CDR3 is 15 residues. The V end lost 1 base, the J end lost 1 base, and 11 bases lay between the germline ends.

This clone has a single count. The chain recombines TRBV30 with TRBJ2-3; 7 nucleotides line up with TRBD2. V shed 0 bases and J 1 base; nucleotides not matched to a gene: 4. The CDR3 contains 15 residues. Germline CDR1 and CDR2: GTSNPN and SVGIG (reference sequence). CDR3 amino acids: CAWSVGSGRTDTQYF. The CDR3 nucleotides read TGTGCCTGGAGTGTAGGTAGCGGGCGCACAGATACGCAGTATTTT.

The chain joins TRBV28 to TRBJ2-3; 9 nucleotides line up with TRBD1. This CDR3 region has 18 residues. The J segment lost 3 bases and the V segment lost 5 bases, leaving 15 bases of the junction unmatched. Germline CDR1 MDHEN, CDR2 SYDVKM. In DNA, the CDR3 is TGTGCCAGCAGTCCGATTCTACAGGGGGCGATTTGGACAGATACGCAGTATTTT. Translation: CASSPILQGAIWTDTQYF.

This clone was picked up a small number of times. The V gene is TRBV6-6, the J gene TRBJ2-5; maybe TRBD2 (5 bases). This CDR3 has 13 residues. The ends were cut back, 8 bases at V and 2 bases at J, with 12 bases in the middle. CDR1 and CDR2 (germline): MNHNY, SVGAGI (reference sequence). The CDR3: CASDGDVQETQYF. In DNA, the CDR3 is TGTGCCAGCGACGGGGATGTACAAGAGACCCAGTACTTC.

The chain combines TRBV7-2 with TRBJ1-2, with a possible D match to TRBD1 (5 bases). Germline V gene data show CDR1 as SGHTA and CDR2 as FQGNSA. V was trimmed by 2 bases and J by 0 bases, leaving 10 bases between them. The CDR3 sequence is 15 residues long. CDR3 protein: CASSLSMDTNYGYTF. CDR3 in DNA: TGTGCCAGCAGCTTAAGTATGGACACTAACTATGGCTACACCTTC.

V gene TRBV28 combines with J gene TRBJ1-2; 8 bases align to TRBD1. Germline CDR1 and CDR2: MDHEN and SYDVKM. CDR3 size: 15 residues. V trimming: 2 bases; J trimming: 4 bases; junction bases outside the gene matches: 6. The CDR3 loop is CASSLPGQGGYGYTF. Written as DNA, the CDR3 is TGTGCCAGCAGTTTACCAGGACAGGGAGGCTATGGCTACACCTTC.

This clone was detected a few times. The rearrangement joins TRBV6-1 to TRBJ1-1; no reliable D call. The CDR3 consists of 12 residues. V was trimmed by 5 bases and J by 1 base, leaving 5 bases between them. The germline CDR1 and CDR2 sequences are MNHNS and SASEGT. The CDR3 loop reads CASSSGNTEAFF. As DNA, the CDR3 is TGTGCCAGCAGTTCAGGGAACACTGAAGCTTTCTTT.

The sample holds one count of this clone. The chain joins TRBV18 to TRBJ2-7; 7 nucleotides line up with TRBD2. Germline CDR1 KGHSH, CDR2 LQKENI. V lost 3 bases and J lost 2; bases outside the gene matches: 4. The CDR3 is 14 amino acids. CDR3 sequence reads: CASSPGGTPYEQYF. As DNA, the CDR3 is TGTGCCAGCTCACCGGGAGGGACCCCCTACGAGCAGTACTTC.